This T cell receptor (beta chain) was sequenced during a study of control samples from healthy donors and cancer patients (dated by TCRdb to the early 2020s). The CDR3 goes from the cysteine to the phenylalanine over 16 residues. The retained sequence is limited to the CDR3, 48 bases, with the frame set at the first base. V ends up 4 bases short and J 0 bases short, with an unmatched junction base count of 8. CDR1 and CDR2 are drawn from the germline V gene: MNHEY, SVGEGT. In regard to this clone: Its specific antigen is unknown. Base qualities are not at hand, and no much larger clone is one base apart.

The library was built by means of the immunoSEQ multiplex PCR assay. What TCRdb holds here is the immuneACCESS table cut down to in-frame rearrangements. Part of the clones is not present; checked against another copy, under half of the missing clones reflect an unresolved V gene, and the others are unexplained. The sample records about 120,000 clones, roughly 92% of which are singletons. The ten largest clones represent 7.8% of the sample. The sequence came from a woman aged 18-29 years in good health. The receptor chain draws on TRBV6-2 or TRBV6-3 and TRBJ2-7; TRBD2 lines up with 8 middle nucleotides. Sequences were obtained from blood. The CDR3: CASSSGTRRDSYEQYF. In nucleotide form, the sequence is TGTGCCAGCAGTTCCGGGACTAGGAGGGACTCCTACGAGCAGTACTTC.